This T cell receptor beta chain appears in the sequencing data of a study of cytomegalovirus exposure and HLA in healthy donors. Concerning this clone itself: Its target is not known.

13 Jbeta primers and 60 Vbeta primers were used for the PCR. The table came from immunoSEQ multiplex PCR; TCRdb's copy has only in-frame clones and leaves some out. The data show about 150,000 clones, with about 85% seen just once and more than 2% held by the top ten. The study, taken as a whole, reports: TCR association rates varied by HLA locus in a later analysis, with DRB1 highest and HLA-C lowest.

V dropped 0 bases and J dropped 0 bases, with 8 bases sitting between them. CDR3 length: 15 residues. Looked up from germline, CDR1 is SGDLS and CDR2 is YYNGEE. Sequencing used PBMCs. This sequence was found in a woman aged 18 to 35 in good health and CMV-seronegative. J is TRBJ2-3 and V is TRBV9, with D perhaps TRBD1 (6 bases). Here the CDR3 DNA reads TGTGCCAGCAGCGTAGGGACAGCCAGCACAGATACGCAGTATTTT. Translated: CASSVGTASTDTQYF.